These 15 T cell receptor beta chains were all obtained from the same sample, sequenced in a study of shared clonotypes between healthy human individuals. The repertoire was sequenced with immunoSEQ multiplex PCR; TCRdb's copy has only in-frame clones and lacks some. The profile shows millions of clones, roughly 95% of them singletons. The source material was naive CD4+ T cells sorted from blood. The subset here: CD45RA+ positively selected. The receptors originated from a man aged 18 to 30 in good health.

This chain joins TRBV7-9 and TRBJ1-2, with TRBD1 matching over 10 bases. Germline V gene sequence: CDR1 SEHNR, CDR2 FQNEAQ (reference sequence). J lost 4 bases, V lost 5 bases, and 4 bases had no gene match. The CDR3 contains 14 residues. DNA of the CDR3: TGTGCCAGCAGCCCCCGGACAGGGGGCTATGGCTACACCTTC. Protein product: CASSPRTGGYGYTF.

The genes are TRBV2 and TRBJ1-1, with 9 bases lining up with TRBD1. Unmatched junction bases numbered 11, after V lost 7 bases and J lost 8 bases. The CDR3 length is 14 residues. The germline V gene encodes CDR1 SNHLY and CDR2 FYNNEI. CDR3 DNA: TGTGCCAGCAACGGCAATACCGGGACAGGGGAAGCTTTCTTT. Translation: CASNGNTGTGEAFF. The whole variable domain, filled in from reference TRBV2 and TRBJ1-1, reads EPEVTQTPSHQVTQMGQEVILRCVPISNHLYFYWYRQILGQKVEFLVSFYNNEISEKSEIFDDQFSVERPDGSNFTLKIRSTKLEDSAMYFCASNGNTGTGEAFFGQGTRLTVV.

J is TRBJ2-7 and V is TRBV4-1; TRBD2 matches 8 bases. V dropped 0 bases and J dropped 4; count of bases not matched to a gene: 8. This CDR3 is 16 amino acids long. CDR1 is MGHRA and CDR2 is YSYEKL in the germline V gene. The CDR3 nucleotides are TGCGCCAGCAGCCAAGACGGATCGGGAGGGCCGTACGAGCAGTACTTC. As protein: CASSQDGSGGPYEQYF.

The V gene is TRBV5-4, the J gene TRBJ2-5, with a weak D call TRBD2 (5 bases). The V gene lost 0 bases and the J gene lost 7 bases, with 13 bases spanning the gap. CDR1 and CDR2 (germline): SGHNT, YYREEE (reference sequence). The CDR3 contains 14 residues. This CDR3 reads CASSLDSGVGTQYF. The CDR3 region has the DNA TGTGCCAGCAGCTTGGACAGCGGTGTCGGGACCCAGTACTTC.

Worth noting for this clone: Other DNA variants within this sample encode the same CDR3. CDR3: CASSLASINTEAFF. Here the CDR3 DNA reads TGCGCCAGCAGCTTGGCCAGTATCAACACTGAAGCTTTCTTT. The gene calls are TRBV5-1 and TRBJ1-1; D is unresolved. V lost 0 bases and J lost 2, with 8 bases in between. CDR3 length: 14 residues. Germline assignment: CDR1 SGHRS and CDR2 YFSETQ.

In regard to this clone: This CDR3 is also generated by other DNA sequences in the sample. The rearrangement links TRBV10-3 to TRBJ1-5; 8 bases agree with TRBD1. The CDR3 consists of 14 residues. V shed 6 bases, J shed 3 bases, and the junction held 4 bases outside the gene matches. The germline V gene has CDR1 ENHRY and CDR2 SYGVKD. The CDR3 is CAISEDRVNQPQHF. The DNA for the CDR3 is TGTGCCATCAGCGAGGACAGGGTCAATCAGCCCCAGCATTTT.

To note about this clone: With a much larger clone just one base away, this may be a read error. The J gene is TRBJ1-1, the V gene TRBV29-1, with TRBD1 as a possible D gene (5 bases). This CDR3 region has 14 residues. CDR1 and CDR2 from the germline V gene are SQVTM and ANQGSEA. CDR3 residues: CSVLGDPVNIEAFF. The CDR3 coding sequence is TGCAGCGTTCTCGGGGACCCGGTGAACATTGAAGCTTTCTTT.

This clone came up once. The chain combines TRBV18 with TRBJ2-5; 7 nucleotides line up with TRBD1. The J segment lost 5 bases and the V segment lost 3 bases, leaving 6 bases of the junction unmatched. Germline CDR1 reads KGHSH; CDR2 reads LQKENI. The length of the CDR3 is 14 residues. CDR3 bases: TGTGCCAGCTCACCGGGACAGATCCCCGAGACCCAGTACTTC. Its protein product is CASSPGQIPETQYF.

The chain joins TRBV7-2 to TRBJ1-6; maybe TRBD1 (6 bases). Germline V lookup: CDR1 SGHTA, CDR2 FQGNSA. The CDR3 is 13 residues long. Deletions cut 7 bases from V and 13 bases from J, with 17 bases between. CDR3 amino acids: CASTTDRSAPLHF. CDR3 nucleotides: TGTGCCAGCACTACTGACAGGTCGGCGCCCCTCCACTTT.

This rearrangement joins TRBV5-1 to TRBJ2-3; no clear D. CDR3 size: 13 residues. The germline V gene has CDR1 SGHRS and CDR2 YFSETQ. Deletions cut 1 base from V and 2 bases from J, with 5 bases between. CDR3 region: CASSLPHTDTQYF. CDR3 DNA: TGCGCCAGCAGCTTGCCTCACACAGATACGCAGTATTTT.

This chain connects TRBV2 to TRBJ2-4; D possibly corresponds to TRBD1 (6 bases). This CDR3 has 16 residues. Per the germline V gene, CDR1 is SNHLY and CDR2 is FYNNEI. V was shortened by 7 bases and J by 0 bases, with 16 bases between the two germline ends. The CDR3 nucleotides are TGTGCCAGCATACAGGGAGTGGAGCTAGCCAAAAACATTCAGTACTTC. It yields the protein CASIQGVELAKNIQYF.

J is TRBJ2-7 and V is TRBV4-1; D may be TRBD1 (5 bases). Per germline, CDR1 MGHRA and CDR2 YSYEKL. The CDR3 runs to 15 residues. V was clipped by 0 bases and J by 2 bases, with 11 bases between them. The chain's CDR3 is CASSQEGATAYEQYF. CDR3 nucleotides: TGCGCCAGCAGCCAAGAAGGGGCGACAGCCTACGAGCAGTACTTC.

This sequence joins TRBV4-1 and TRBJ2-2; D gene unclear. V gave up 0 bases and J gave up 4 bases, with 9 bases separating them. Germline V gene lookup returns CDR1 MGHRA and CDR2 YSYEKL. This CDR3 has 15 residues. As DNA, the CDR3 is TGCGCCAGCAGCCAAGAAATGAGAGGCACCGGGGAGCTGTTTTTT. It encodes CASSQEMRGTGELFF.

The chain combines TRBV6-6 with TRBJ2-5, with 7 bases identical to TRBD1. Germline CDR1 and CDR2: MNHNY and SVGAGI (reference sequence). With V trimmed by 4 bases and J by 0 bases, 5 bases remained unmatched. CDR3 length: 15 residues. CDR3 DNA: TGTGCCAGCAGTTCCCCAGGGGGAAACCAAGAGACCCAGTACTTC. Translating it yields CASSSPGGNQETQYF.

The table lists this clone with a count of one. The rearrangement links TRBV19 to TRBJ1-6; no clear D. This CDR3 contains 18 residues. CDR1 and CDR2 (germline): LNHDA, SQIVND (reference sequence). Between the trimmed V and J ends, which lost 0 bases and 1 base, there was a span of 13 bases. As DNA, the CDR3 is TGTGCCAGTAGTATAGATCGTACTTCGGAGTCCTATAATTCACCCCTCCACTTT. Protein: CASSIDRTSESYNSPLHF. Full variable domain (remainder filled in from reference TRBV19 and TRBJ1-6): DGGITQSPKYLFRKEGQNVTLSCEQNLNHDAMYWYRQDPGQGLRLIYYSQIVNDFQKGDIAEGYSVSREKKESFPLTVTSAQKNPTAFYLCASSIDRTSESYNSPLHFGNGTRLTVT.